The clone carrying this T cell receptor (beta chain) was counted a few times. No antigen is known for it. An end of the junction differs from the germline gene, which may be a read error. PBMCs were isolated at a quantity of at least 6 million per sample. RNA extraction gave at least 6 micrograms of total RNA per sample. The data were taken from a study of blood T cells in healthy people across ages. General study points: Getting older went along with TCR beta diversity per million T cells dropping roughly linearly. Unsorted PBMC input precluded a conclusive naive versus antigen-experienced comparison.

PCR was performed a second time for roughly 7 to 12 cycles using a sample-barcoded 5' primer and a J-beta primer mix. TCRdb passed the 5' RACE reads through MiXCR, listing each CDR3 protein once. Here the sample spans 1.5 million to 2 million distinct CDR3 sequences, over 25% being singletons. Per the germline V gene, CDR1 is MNHEY and CDR2 is SVGAGI. CDR3 length: 16 amino acids. Sequenced sample: blood. The source is a woman younger than 45 in good health. The rearrangement uses TRBV6-5 and TRBJ2-7; TRBD1 aligns across 8 bases. Written as DNA, the CDR3 is TGCGCCAGCAGTCCAGTACGCCGGGACAGGACCTACGAGCAGTACTTC. Encoded protein: CASSPVRRDRTYEQYF.